This TCR beta chain comes out of a study of CD8 T cells in Susac syndrome. V was trimmed by 1 base and J by 5 bases, leaving 3 bases between them. The CDR3 is made up of 12 amino acids. Germline loops: CDR1 LGHDT, CDR2 YNNKEL (reference sequence). RNA was extracted with the RNeasy kit, and a quantity of about 0.45 to 1 ug was reverse transcribed using random hexamers. It was immunoSEQ multiplex PCR that amplified TCR beta CDR3 across 54 Vbeta and 13 Jbeta. TCRdb re-called the immunoSEQ multiplex PCR reads through MiXCR, storing one row per CDR3 protein. Among around 200,000 distinct CDR3 sequences listed, 95% were seen once.

The V and J genes are TRBV3-1 and TRBJ2-1; unclear D gene. The sequence came from a human donor in good health. Specimen: CD4+ T cells from PBMCs. The CDR3 loop is CASSQVNNEQFF. DNA of the CDR3: TGTGCCAGCAGCCAAGTCAACAATGAGCAGTTCTTC.